The 3 T cell receptor beta chains reported below all come from one sample, sequenced in a study of shared clonotypes between healthy human individuals. Clones were read by immunoSEQ multiplex PCR, and TCRdb kept only the in-frame ones, dropping some. Of around 940,000 clones in the sample, approximately 76% are singletons; the top ten hold approximately 1.5%. Source material: memory CD4+ T cells sorted from blood. Described subset: CD45RA-negative fraction. The receptors come from a man between 18 and 29 years old in good health.

This clone came up once. This chain connects TRBV5-4 to TRBJ2-1; D is ambiguous. Germline CDR1 SGHNT, CDR2 YYREEE (reference sequence). V shed 1 base and J shed 2 bases, with 7 bases lying between them. The CDR3 covers 14 residues. CDR3 coding DNA: TGTGCCAGCAGCTTGAATGGGGCCTACAATGAGCAGTTCTTC. It specifies CASSLNGAYNEQFF.

This sequence joins TRBV5-1 and TRBJ2-4, with 15 bases lining up with TRBD2. Germline values: CDR1 SGHRS, CDR2 YFSETQ. Losses at the gene ends were 0 bases for V and 5 bases for J; bases not matched to a gene: 6. The CDR3 runs to 18 residues. Here the CDR3 DNA reads TGCGCCAGCAGCTTGGGAGGACTAGCGGGAGGGGCCCAAAACATTCAGTACTTC. Translated: CASSLGGLAGGAQNIQYF.

CDR3 protein: CASSESVGVDYGYTF. The DNA for the CDR3 is TGTGCCAGCAGTGAGTCAGTAGGGGTTGACTATGGCTACACCTTC. The chain links TRBV6-1 to TRBJ1-2, with D possibly matching TRBD1 (5 bases). The CDR3 spans 15 residues. Trimming took 3 bases from V and 3 from J, leaving 14 bases between them. Germline CDR1 is MNHNS and CDR2 is SASEGT.